The sequence of this TCR beta chain was determined in a study of T-cell reconstitution after alpha-beta-depleted transplantation in children. Researchers prepared the TCRbeta library using unique molecular identifiers, the study reports. TCRdb redid the calling of the PCR reads with MiXCR, one entry per CDR3 protein. The sample carries 700,000 to 850,000 distinct CDR3 sequences, 15% to 20% recorded once. With 0 bases removed from V and 0 bases from J, the gap between germline ends came to 8 bases. This CDR3 spans 15 amino acids. Germline V CDR1 and CDR2: MNHEY, SVGAGI. This rearrangement joins TRBV6-5 to TRBJ1-1; the D is unclear. The sequenced sample was PBMCs, mostly from graft donor cells, obtained 360 days after TCRalphabeta/CD19-depleted stem cell transplant. This TCR was sampled from a male patient aged 5 to 17 who had a stem cell transplant for acute lymphoblastic leukemia, so the T cells may come from the graft donor. The chain's CDR3 is CASSYSWLLNTEAFF. The CDR3 DNA reads TGTGCCAGCAGTTACTCGTGGCTATTGAACACTGAAGCTTTCTTT.